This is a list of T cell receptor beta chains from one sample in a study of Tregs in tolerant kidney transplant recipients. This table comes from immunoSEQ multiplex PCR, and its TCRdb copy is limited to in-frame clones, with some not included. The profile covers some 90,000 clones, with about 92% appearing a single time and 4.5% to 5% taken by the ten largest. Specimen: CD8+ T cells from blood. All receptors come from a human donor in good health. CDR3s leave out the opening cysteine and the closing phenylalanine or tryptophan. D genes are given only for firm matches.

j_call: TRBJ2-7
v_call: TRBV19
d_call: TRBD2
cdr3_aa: ASSIVRERGYEQY

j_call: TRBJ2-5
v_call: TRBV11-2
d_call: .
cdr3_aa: ASSRERFDQETQY

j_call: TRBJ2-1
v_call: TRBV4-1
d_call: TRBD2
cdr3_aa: ASSQASSGGEQF

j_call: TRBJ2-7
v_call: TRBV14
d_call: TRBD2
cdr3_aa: ASSRLAGVEDEQY

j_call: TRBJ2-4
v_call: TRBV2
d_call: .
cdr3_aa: ASFGTGEPKGGLAPSGAKNIQY

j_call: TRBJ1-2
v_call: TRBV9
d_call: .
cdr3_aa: ASSEETENYGYT

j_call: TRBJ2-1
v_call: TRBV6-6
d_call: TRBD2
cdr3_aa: ASSSLAGVGNEQF

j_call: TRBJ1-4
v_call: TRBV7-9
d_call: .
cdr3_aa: ASSLGSWGDNEKLF

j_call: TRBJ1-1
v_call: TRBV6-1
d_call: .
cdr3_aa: ASTDLGTPPNTEAF

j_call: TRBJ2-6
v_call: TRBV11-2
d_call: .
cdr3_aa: ASSLAGANVLT

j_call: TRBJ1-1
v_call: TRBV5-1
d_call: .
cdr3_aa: ASSLRGQNTEAF

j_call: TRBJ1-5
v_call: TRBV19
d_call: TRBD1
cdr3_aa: ATRDRANQPQH

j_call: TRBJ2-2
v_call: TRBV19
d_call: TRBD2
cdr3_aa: ASSIWGGSIAGELF

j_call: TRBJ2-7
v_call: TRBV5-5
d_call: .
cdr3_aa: ASIRDSSYEQY

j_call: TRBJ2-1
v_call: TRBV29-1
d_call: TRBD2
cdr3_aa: SGGLAGGLYNEQF

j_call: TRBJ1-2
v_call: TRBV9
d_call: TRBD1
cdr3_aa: ASSGQGANYGYT

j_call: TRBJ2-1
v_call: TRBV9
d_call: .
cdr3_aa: ASSAPGVPHEQF

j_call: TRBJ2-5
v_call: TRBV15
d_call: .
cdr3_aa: ATSRVRPQVQY

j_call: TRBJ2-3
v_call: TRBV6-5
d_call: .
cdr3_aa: ASSSAGTDTQY

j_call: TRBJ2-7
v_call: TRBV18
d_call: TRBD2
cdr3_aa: ASSRTGTSGGADTSYEQY

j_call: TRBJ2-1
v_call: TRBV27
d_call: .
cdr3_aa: ASSSPGGTQF

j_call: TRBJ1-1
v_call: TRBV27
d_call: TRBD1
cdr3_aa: ASSLGGRGITEAF

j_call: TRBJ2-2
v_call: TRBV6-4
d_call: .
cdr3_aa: ASSSTGLGELF

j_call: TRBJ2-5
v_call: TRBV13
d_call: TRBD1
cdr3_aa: ASSPGQQQETQY

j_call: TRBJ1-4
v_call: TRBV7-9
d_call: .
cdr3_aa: ASSPTGVNEKLF

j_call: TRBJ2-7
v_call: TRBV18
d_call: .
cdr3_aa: ASSPPGHSSYEQY

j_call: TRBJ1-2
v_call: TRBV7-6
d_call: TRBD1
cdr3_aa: ASSLGPGTGTYGYT

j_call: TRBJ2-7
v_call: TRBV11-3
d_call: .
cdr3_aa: ASSLGGSYEQY

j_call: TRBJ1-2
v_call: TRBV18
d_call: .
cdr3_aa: ASSPPSEGNYGYT

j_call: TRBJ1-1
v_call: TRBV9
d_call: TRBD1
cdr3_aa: ASSVTTGRVTEAF

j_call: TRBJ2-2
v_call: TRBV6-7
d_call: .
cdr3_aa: ASSARRPNTGELF

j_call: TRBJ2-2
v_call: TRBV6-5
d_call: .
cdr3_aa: ASSYTLTIGELF

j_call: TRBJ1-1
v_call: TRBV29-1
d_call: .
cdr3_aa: SVLTGTEAF

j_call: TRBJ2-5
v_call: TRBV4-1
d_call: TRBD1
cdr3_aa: ASSYRQGPRETQY

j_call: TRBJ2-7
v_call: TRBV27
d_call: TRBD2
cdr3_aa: ASSLGLAGPGYEQY

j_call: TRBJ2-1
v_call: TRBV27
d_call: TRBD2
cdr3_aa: ASRPSAGESYNEQF

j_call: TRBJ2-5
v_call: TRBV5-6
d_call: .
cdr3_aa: ASSLGQGGETQY

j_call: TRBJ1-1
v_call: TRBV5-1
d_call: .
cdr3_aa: ASSETGPNTEAF

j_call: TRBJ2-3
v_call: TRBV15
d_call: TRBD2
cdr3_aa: ATSRDPSGSTDTQY

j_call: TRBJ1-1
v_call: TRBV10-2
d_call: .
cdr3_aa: ASKGTMNTEAF

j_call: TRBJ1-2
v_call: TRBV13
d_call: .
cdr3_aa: ASSLRGRSDSYT

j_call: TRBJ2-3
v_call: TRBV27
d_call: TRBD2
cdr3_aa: ASSINGGAGDTQY

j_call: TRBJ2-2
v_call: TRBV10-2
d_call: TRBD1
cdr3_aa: ASSPSRRGQNTGELF

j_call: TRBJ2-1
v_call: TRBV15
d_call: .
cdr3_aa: ATSRVQGKYNEQF

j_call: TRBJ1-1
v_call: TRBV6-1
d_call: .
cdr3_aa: ASSSFAVPEAF

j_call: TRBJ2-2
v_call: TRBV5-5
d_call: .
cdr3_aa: ASSLDRVGELF

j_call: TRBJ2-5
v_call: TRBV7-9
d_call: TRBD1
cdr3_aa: ASSFSQGATKETQY

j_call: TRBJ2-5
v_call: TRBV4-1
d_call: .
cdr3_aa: ASSQPTDSIETQY

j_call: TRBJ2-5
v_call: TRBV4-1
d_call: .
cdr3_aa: ASSQDPEETQY

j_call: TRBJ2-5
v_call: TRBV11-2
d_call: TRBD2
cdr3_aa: ASSSAAGGQETQY